Below are 6 T cell receptor beta chains sequenced from a single sample in a study of CD8 T cell repertoires and HIV-1 epitope variants. The protocol was immunoSEQ multiplex PCR, while the TCRdb copy is restricted to in-frame clones and leaves out a portion. Seen here are a few thousand clones, approximately 70% observed once, and the top ten hold 39%. Their antigens are not known. Sequenced input: cultured CD8+ T cells derived from PBMCs. All receptors come from a male donor with HIV.

This clone has only a few counts. V usage is TRBV6-1 and J usage is TRBJ2-7; D tentatively reads TRBD1 or TRBD2 (5 bases each). From germline, CDR1 is MNHNS and CDR2 SASEGT. The CDR3 loop spans 14 amino acids. With 2 bases removed from V and 3 bases from J, the gap between germline ends came to 11 bases. The CDR3 sequence: CASSELGDLYEQYF. The CDR3 DNA follows: TGTGCCAGCAGTGAACTTGGGGACCTCTACGAGCAGTACTTC.

The genes are TRBV7-9 and TRBJ2-7; D gene ambiguous. The CDR3 runs to 13 residues. Germline V CDR1 and CDR2: SEHNR, FQNEAQ (reference sequence). V lost 4 bases to trimming and J lost 6 bases, with 13 bases between them. This chain's CDR3 is CASSSDPQPEQYF. The CDR3 nucleotides read TGTGCCAGCAGCTCGGACCCTCAGCCCGAGCAGTACTTC.

This chain links TRBV29-1 with TRBJ1-1; D uncertain. V gave up 7 bases and J gave up 5 bases, with 17 bases separating them. The CDR3 runs 13 residues. Germline CDR1 and CDR2: SQVTM and ANQGSEA. The chain's CDR3 is CSAKDWAGTEAFF. CDR3 DNA sequence: TGCAGCGCCAAAGACTGGGCTGGAACTGAAGCTTTCTTT.

Only one count was recorded for this clone. The chain links TRBV27 to TRBJ1-6; D perhaps matches TRBD1 (5 bases). With 5 bases removed from V and 5 bases from J, the gap between germline ends came to 10 bases. The CDR3 consists of 14 residues. Germline lookup yields CDR1 MNHEY and CDR2 SMNVEV (reference sequence). The CDR3: CASSLGGNNSPLHF. CDR3 DNA sequence: TGTGCCAGCAGTCTGGGGGGAAATAATTCACCCCTCCACTTT.

The V call is TRBV19, the J call TRBJ2-5; D possibly corresponds to TRBD2 (6 bases). Trimming stripped 9 bases from V and 0 bases from J, with 14 bases between. The CDR3 has 14 residues. CDR1 is LNHDA, CDR2 SQIVND, per germline (reference sequence). The CDR3: CARAHAGYQETQYF. Here the CDR3 DNA reads TGTGCCAGGGCTCATGCGGGGTACCAAGAGACCCAGTACTTC.

This chain links TRBV6-4 with TRBJ2-1; TRBD2 aligns across 13 bases. The CDR3 length is 15 residues. Germline CDR1 is MRHNA and CDR2 is SNTAGT. Trimming at V came to 3 bases and at J to 8 bases, leaving 4 bases not matched to a gene. As DNA, the CDR3 is TGTGCCAGCAGTGATACTAGCGGGGGGGCCGATGAGCAGTTCTTC. It is translated as CASSDTSGGADEQFF.